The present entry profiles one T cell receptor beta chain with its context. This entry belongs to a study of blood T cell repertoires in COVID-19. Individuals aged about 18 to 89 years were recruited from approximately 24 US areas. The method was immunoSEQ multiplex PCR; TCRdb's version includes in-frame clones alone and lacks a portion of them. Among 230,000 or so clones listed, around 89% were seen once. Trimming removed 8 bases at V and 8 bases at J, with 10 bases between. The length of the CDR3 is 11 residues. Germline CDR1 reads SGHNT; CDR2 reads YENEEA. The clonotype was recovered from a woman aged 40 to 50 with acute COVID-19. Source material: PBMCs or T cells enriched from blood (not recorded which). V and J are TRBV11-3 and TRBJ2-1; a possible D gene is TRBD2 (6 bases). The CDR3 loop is CASGRNDEQFF. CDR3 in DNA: TGTGCCAGCGGGAGGAACGATGAGCAGTTCTTC.